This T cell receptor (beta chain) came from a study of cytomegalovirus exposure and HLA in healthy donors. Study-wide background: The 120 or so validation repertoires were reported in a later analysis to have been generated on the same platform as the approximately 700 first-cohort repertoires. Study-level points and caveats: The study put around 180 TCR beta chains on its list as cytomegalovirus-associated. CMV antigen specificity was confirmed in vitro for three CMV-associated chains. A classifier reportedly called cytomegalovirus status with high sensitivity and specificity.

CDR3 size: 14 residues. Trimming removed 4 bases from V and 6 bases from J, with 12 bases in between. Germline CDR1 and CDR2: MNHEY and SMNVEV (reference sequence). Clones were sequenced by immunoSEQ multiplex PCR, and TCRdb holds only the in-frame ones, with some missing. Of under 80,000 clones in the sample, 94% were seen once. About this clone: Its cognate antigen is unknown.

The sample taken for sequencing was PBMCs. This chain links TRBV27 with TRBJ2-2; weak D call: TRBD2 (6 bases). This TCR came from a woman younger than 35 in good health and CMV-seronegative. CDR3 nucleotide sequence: TGTGCCAGCAGTTCGGAGGGGACCCCCGGGGAGCTGTTTTTT. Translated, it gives CASSSEGTPGELFF.